This entry lists 19 T cell receptor beta chains sequenced from one sample in a study of T cell repertoires in cytomegalovirus infection. TCRdb re-called the reads through MiXCR, storing one row per CDR3 protein. Of about 360,000 distinct CDR3 sequences detected, about 34% appear once; the ten largest clones hold 13%. Antigens of these TCRs are unknown. Sequenced here: cultured PBMCs, sampled from culture after CMV antigen stimulation. The source of these receptors is a human donor in good health (CMV status not recorded). Some clones in this sample may be carry-over from other donors' samples.

This clonotype was recorded a few times. V and J are TRBV19 and TRBJ1-2; 8 bases are a match to TRBD1. Germline lookup yields CDR1 LNHDA and CDR2 SQIVND (reference sequence). Germline trimming cut 3 bases from V and 8 bases from J; bases unmatched to any gene: 8. This CDR3 has 14 amino acids. CDR3 residues: CASSIRTGRRGYTF. CDR3 nucleotide sequence: TGTGCCAGTAGTATCCGGACAGGGAGGAGAGGCTACACCTTC. Combining the CDR3 with reference TRBV19 and TRBJ1-2 gives the whole variable domain DGGITQSPKYLFRKEGQNVTLSCEQNLNHDAMYWYRQDPGQGLRLIYYSQIVNDFQKGDIAEGYSVSREKKESFPLTVTSAQKNPTAFYLCASSIRTGRRGYTFGSGTRLTVV.

This rearrangement joins TRBV19 to TRBJ2-5; 8 bases align to TRBD2. Trimming at V came to 4 bases and at J to 4 bases, leaving 8 bases not matched to a gene. The CDR3 covers 15 residues. Germline V gene lookup returns CDR1 LNHDA and CDR2 SQIVND (reference sequence). For the CDR3, the DNA is TGTGCCAGTAGTACGGCGGGGGGTGGCCTAGAGACCCAGTACTTC. It yields the protein CASSTAGGGLETQYF.

This clonotype was seen more than once but under ten times. The chain is built from TRBV27 and TRBJ1-3; D unclear. V was cut by 6 bases and J by 2 bases, with 17 bases left in between. In germline, CDR1 is MNHEY, CDR2 SMNVEV (reference sequence). This CDR3 is built from 16 residues. The CDR3 DNA reads TGTGCCAGCAGCCGAAGAGTGGGGATAACTGGAAACACCATATATTTT. Its protein is CASSRRVGITGNTIYF.

The chain employs TRBV27 and TRBJ2-3; TRBD2 might be the D (6 bases). This CDR3 spans 14 amino acids. The V and J ends lost 0 bases and 4 bases respectively, with 8 bases between them. Germline CDR1 and CDR2: MNHEY and SMNVEV (reference sequence). The CDR3 loop is CASSLSEGADTQYF. DNA of the CDR3: TGTGCCAGCAGTTTATCGGAGGGAGCAGATACGCAGTATTTT.

This clonotype appeared a few times. The rearrangement links TRBV7-2 to TRBJ1-1; no firm D call. The V end was cut by 1 base, the J end by 0 bases, with 6 bases between. This CDR3 is 14 amino acids long. The V gene's germline CDR1 is SGHTA and CDR2 FQGNSA. The CDR3 protein is CASSLVSLNTEAFF. The CDR3, as DNA: TGTGCCAGCAGCTTAGTATCCCTGAACACTGAAGCTTTCTTT.

This clonotype occurred many times. The genes are TRBV6-2 or TRBV6-3 and TRBJ2-7; either TRBD1 or TRBD2 may supply D (5 bases each). CDR1 MNHEY and CDR2 SVGEGT come from the germline V gene. This CDR3 spans 13 amino acids. The germline V and J ends were trimmed by 5 bases and 7 bases, with 15 bases remaining between them. The CDR3 DNA sequence: TGTGCCAGCAGTGGCCGGACGGGGCGGGAGCAGTACGTC. Protein sequence: CASSGRTGREQYV.

This clonotype was detected only a few times. The chain couples TRBV7-2 to TRBJ2-5, with 10 nucleotides matching TRBD1. The CDR3 covers 15 residues. J gave up 2 bases and V 3 bases, and 3 bases lay outside the gene matches. CDR1 SGHTA and CDR2 FQGNSA come from the germline V gene. The CDR3 sequence: CASSLGQGWQETQYF. The CDR3, as DNA: TGTGCCAGCAGCTTGGGACAGGGGTGGCAAGAGACCCAGTACTTC.

The chain is built from TRBV20-1 and TRBJ1-4; D gene uncertain. Germline assignment: CDR1 DFQATT and CDR2 SNEGSKA (reference sequence). This CDR3 is built from 17 residues. V gave up 0 bases and J gave up 11 bases, with 25 bases separating them. CDR3 in DNA: TGCAGTGCTAGAGATTACATCCTAATGATCGTATATGGGAAACTGTTTTTT. Protein: CSARDYILMIVYGKLFF.

This clonotype came up a few times. This rearrangement joins TRBV11-3 to TRBJ2-7; 11 nucleotides line up with TRBD2. CDR1 and CDR2 from the germline V gene are SGHNT and YENEEA. Unmatched junction bases numbered 10, after V lost 4 bases and J lost 11 bases. The CDR3 spans 14 residues. The CDR3 loop is CASSSRSGRARKYV. The CDR3 region has the DNA TGTGCCAGCAGCTCCCGTAGCGGGAGGGCCCGTAAGTACGTC.

This clonotype was detected ten times or more. The chain uses TRBV7-2 and TRBJ2-5; 11 bases map to TRBD2. After removal of 5 bases from V and 5 bases from J, the junction contained 4 bases not matched to a gene. CDR3 length: 14 amino acids. Germline V gene data show CDR1 as SGHTA and CDR2 as FQGNSA. The CDR3 reads CASSVSGRGETQYF. DNA of the CDR3: TGTGCCAGCAGCGTTAGCGGGAGGGGTGAGACCCAGTACTTC.

CDR3 amino acids: CASSWTSVYNEQFF. In DNA form, the CDR3 reads TGTGCCAGTAGCTGGACTAGTGTATACAATGAGCAGTTCTTC. This chain links TRBV19 with TRBJ2-1; 7 bases align to TRBD2. Germline CDR1 is LNHDA and CDR2 is SQIVND (reference sequence). The CDR3 loop spans 14 amino acids. V lost 6 bases, J lost 4 bases, and 6 bases stayed unmatched.

The table lists this clonotype with a few counts. The CDR3 protein is CASSLSGAANTEAFF. The CDR3 DNA reads as TGTGCCAGCAGCTTATCAGGGGCCGCGAACACTGAAGCTTTCTTT. The rearrangement links TRBV7-2 to TRBJ1-1, with TRBD1 as a possible D gene (6 bases). This CDR3 is built from 15 residues. Germline V gene data show CDR1 as SGHTA and CDR2 as FQGNSA. Deletions cut 2 bases from V and 1 base from J, with 11 bases between.

J is TRBJ2-3 and V is TRBV6-1, with 8 nucleotides matching TRBD2. This CDR3 is 15 amino acids long. CDR1 is MNHNS, CDR2 SASEGT, per germline. After removal of 1 base from V and 1 base from J, the junction contained 1 base not matched to a gene. DNA of the CDR3: TGTGCCAGCAGTGAAGAAGCGGGAGGCACAGATACGCAGTATTTT. The encoded protein is CASSEEAGGTDTQYF.

This clonotype was observed a few times. The rearrangement uses TRBV2 and TRBJ1-6; TRBD1 matches at 9 bases. V gave up 6 bases and J gave up 7 bases; unmatched junction bases: 7. The length of the CDR3 is 15 residues. The germline V gene encodes CDR1 SNHLY and CDR2 FYNNEI. For the CDR3, the DNA is TGTGCCAGCAGGGGACAGGGAACGGGGAATTCACCCCTCCACTTT. As protein: CASRGQGTGNSPLHF.

This clonotype has more than one count but fewer than ten. The chain combines TRBV7-6 with TRBJ1-3; D is ambiguous. Trimming removed 1 base at V and 0 bases at J, with 16 bases between. The germline CDR1 and CDR2 sequences are SGHVS and FNYEAQ. This CDR3 spans 18 amino acids. CDR3 DNA sequence: TGTGCCAGCAGCTTAGGGACGGCCTGGACCTTCTCTGGAAACACCATATATTTT. As protein: CASSLGTAWTFSGNTIYF. Full variable domain (missing parts from reference TRBV7-6 and TRBJ1-3): GAGVSQSPRYKVTKRGQDVALRCDPISGHVSLYWYRQALGQGPEFLTYFNYEAQQDKSGLPNDRFSAERPEGSISTLTIQRTEQRDSAMYRCASSLGTAWTFSGNTIYFGEGSWLTVV.

This clonotype was observed a handful of times. This chain links TRBV14 with TRBJ2-1; 7 bases are shared with TRBD1. Germline V gene sequence: CDR1 SGHDN, CDR2 FVKESK. The CDR3 spans 15 residues. Trimming at V came to 4 bases and at J to 6 bases, leaving 9 bases not matched to a gene. The DNA for the CDR3 is TGTGCCAGCAGCCCCGGGTTCAAGGGGGCCAATGAGCAGTTCTTC. Residues: CASSPGFKGANEQFF.

This clonotype appeared a few times. The chain is built from TRBV7-2 and TRBJ2-3; unclear D gene. This CDR3 has 15 residues. V lost 3 bases and J 2 bases, leaving 12 bases between the germline ends. Germline V lookup: CDR1 SGHTA, CDR2 FQGNSA. The CDR3 bases are TGTGCCAGCAGCTTTCTCGCCCGAGACACAGATACGCAGTATTTT. Its protein is CASSFLARDTDTQYF.

This clonotype was detected many times. The V call is TRBV6-1, the J call TRBJ1-2; tentatively, D is TRBD1 (5 bases). Germline V lookup: CDR1 MNHNS, CDR2 SASEGT. V was shortened by 4 bases and J by 5 bases, with 11 bases between the two germline ends. This CDR3 region has 13 residues. Here the CDR3 reads CASSVAGLYGYTF. In nucleotides, the CDR3 is TGTGCCAGCAGTGTAGCAGGGTTATATGGCTACACCTTC.

This clonotype was seen a few times. The CDR3 protein is CASARTRSTDTQYF. CDR3 nucleotide sequence: TGTGCCAGCGCTCGGACACGAAGCACAGATACGCAGTATTTT. The chain joins TRBV25-1 to TRBJ2-3; possibly TRBD1 for D (5 bases). This CDR3 spans 14 amino acids. Germline V gene data show CDR1 as MGHDK and CDR2 as SYGVNS. Trimming shortened V by 8 bases and J by 0 bases, and 12 bases separated the two germline ends.